This TCR beta chain was found in a study of blood T cells in healthy people across ages. Isolation recovered at least 6.5 million PBMCs from every sample. Study-level results: In older individuals, TCR beta diversity per million T cells was lower, falling roughly linearly with age.

PCR was performed a second time for 7 to 11 cycles using a sample-barcoded 5' primer and a J-beta primer mix. Through a template-switch adaptor with 12 random nucleotides, each cDNA molecule received a tag. Samples each returned at least 2.5 million CDR3-containing paired-end reads. TCRdb reanalysed the 5' RACE reads using MiXCR and keeps one entry per CDR3 protein. This sample has 1.5 million to 2 million distinct CDR3 sequences, with about 30% found just once. This clonotype was recorded a few times. Its antigen is not identified. Sample: blood. The receptor comes from a woman under 40 in good health.

The CDR3 coding sequence is TGCGCCAGCAGCTATACTGAAGTCCAGGAGACCCAGTACTTC. This translates into CASSYTEVQETQYF. The V gene is TRBV5-1, the J gene TRBJ2-5; no definite D call. Germline V gene sequence: CDR1 SGHRS, CDR2 YFSETQ. V was cut by 3 bases and J by 5 bases, with 14 bases left in between. The CDR3 has 14 residues.